This T cell receptor (beta chain) stems from a study of vaccination and CD4 T cells after COVID-19. Study-level points and caveats: The great majority, 304 of 307 vaccine-specific clones, proved spike mono-reactive in convalescent patients.

The sample holds a few counts of this clonotype. What it recognizes is unknown. The CDR3 is 13 residues long. The germline V gene has CDR1 MNHEY and CDR2 SVGAGI. Unmatched junction bases numbered 6, after V lost 0 bases and J lost 10 bases. Cultured CD4+ T-cell DNA underwent Oncomine TCR Beta short-read sequencing. Investigators obtained genomic DNA by extraction from cultured CD4+ T cells. TCRdb re-called the PCR reads with MiXCR, one entry per CDR3 protein. The data hold about 14,000 distinct CDR3 sequences, with 45% to 65% observed a single time. As for treatment: roughly 10-day PBMC culture with coronavirus spike peptide pools or control peptides (ViraFEST assay).

What was sequenced was CD4+ T cells from blood, cultured in vitro. This clonotype was sampled from a human donor who had recovered from COVID-19. The chain recombines TRBV6-5 with TRBJ2-7; TRBD1 matches 7 bases. Written as DNA, the CDR3 is TGTGCCAGCAGTTACTCTGAGACAGGGAGCCAGTACTTC. This codes for CASSYSETGSQYF.